This entry features one T cell receptor beta chain sequence. Germline-derived CDR1 and CDR2 are MGHDK and SYGVNS. With 1 base removed from V and 5 bases from J, the gap between germline ends came to 11 bases. The CDR3 runs to 14 residues. The sample belongs to a study of T cell responses to AZD1222 COVID-19 vaccine. The protocol was immunoSEQ multiplex PCR, while the TCRdb copy is restricted to in-frame clones and leaves out a portion. Of some 98,000 clones detected, more than 70% appear once; the ten largest clones hold 15% to 20%. The TCR originated in an adult who received the AZD1222 COVID-19 vaccine. Sequencing was performed on peripheral blood, taken 28 days after the second AZD1222 dose. The rearrangement joins TRBV25-1 to TRBJ2-5; D unclear. CDR3 in DNA: TGTGCCAGCAGTGAATCTCTTGCCGGGGAGACCCAGTACTTC. Translation: CASSESLAGETQYF.